A selection of T cell receptor beta chains follows, all from one sample in a study of CD8+ T cells in alopecia areata. Profiled with immunoSEQ multiplex PCR; TCRdb holds only in-frame clones, not every one. The sample carries roughly 150,000 clones, 55% recorded once. The sample was CD4+ T cells sorted from blood. These receptors all come from a human donor in good health. Both conserved end residues are part of each CDR3. Size tells how often a clone was seen (once, few, many) or the class of an expanded clone, and some rows leave it out.

CDR3 length,clone size,V gene,CDR3 protein
15,NA,TRBV27,CASSSPSGHYNEQFF
16,NA,TRBV7-2,CASSLRPDPRAYEQYF
15,NA,TRBV28,CASSPWALLPDEQYF
16,NA,TRBV4-1,CASSPSDRFSTDTQYF
12,once,TRBV7-3,CASSHGQGQAFF
13,NA,TRBV19,CASSIKRVYGYTF
14,NA,TRBV2,CASSPNDINTEAFF
15,NA,TRBV25-1,CASSEFSGRAYEQYF
16,once,TRBV5-1,CASSAGTGLSNTEAFF
15,NA,TRBV18,CASSLAGARTGELFF
14,few,TRBV29-1,CSVDVGGSYNEQFF
15,NA,TRBV6-5,CASGIDRGGANVLTF
10,NA,TRBV29-1,CSGGLETQYF
14,NA,TRBV7-9,CASPGDTGANVLTF
17,few,TRBV5-4,CASSTGLAGGPRDTQYF
12,NA,TRBV29-1,CSVADRGRGYTF
14,once,TRBV5-6,CASSLQGRDTEAFF
14,once,TRBV30,CAWGTGGTDQPQHF
13,few,TRBV29-1,CSVGKPSVNEQYF
15,few,TRBV7-8,CASSFQASSNQPQHF
13,few,TRBV5-6,CASSLSGANVLTF
13,NA,TRBV4-2,CASSQDGDQPQHF
14,NA,TRBV2,CASSDSEGLREQYF
13,NA,TRBV4-2,CASSSPVGYEQYF
14,NA,TRBV2,CASKERSSYNEQFF
15,NA,TRBV18,CASSPERVSPEELFF
16,once,TRBV4-1,CASSQGLAGETDTQYF
13,NA,TRBV28,CASSLTANTEAFF
14,once,TRBV9,CASSVDTGATEAFF
14,NA,TRBV18,CASSRDSSKETQYF
13,NA,TRBV29-1,CSVAGRMNTEAFF
17,NA,TRBV27,CASSSYGTARANYGYTF
13,NA,TRBV19,CASSTDRGQTQYF
14,NA,TRBV30,CAWALSGRRDTQYF
15,few,TRBV29-1,CSVIHRDRSSYEQYF
15,NA,TRBV28,CASSSRQGSSYEQYF
14,few,TRBV5-1,CASSLRGPAGEQFF
15,few,TRBV5-1,CASSWTTGGGSPQFF
11,NA,TRBV20-1,CSARKDTEAFF
15,NA,TRBV29-1,CSVRLAQPGQETQYF
12,once,TRBV29-1,CSVDGDSDTQYF
14,NA,TRBV30,CAWAPRPGGDTQYF
13,few,TRBV27,CASFVSHQETQYF
11,few,TRBV29-1,CSVQPGQGQFF
11,NA,TRBV30,CASSGGRTIYF
14,NA,TRBV28,CASSPPTGVYGYTF
15,NA,TRBV29-1,CSVEDLLRPGTEAFF
18,few,TRBV5-6,CASSLGSQGAIWKTEAFF
13,few,TRBV29-1,CSAVGQGRNTIYF
14,NA,TRBV10-3,CATSTSGRTYEQYF
14,NA,TRBV30,CAWSKGLAYNEQFF
11,few,TRBV28,CASKGNQPQHF
12,few,TRBV10-3,CAISEPEGTIYF
15,NA,TRBV4-1,CASSQPARDRYKAFF
16,NA,TRBV16,CASSQSITGNLYGYTF
12,NA,TRBV6-5,CASSYSPGELFF
13,few,TRBV29-1,CSVVAGALYGYTF
13,NA,TRBV6-5,CASSLGRGREQYF
15,few,TRBV25-1,CASSEGPPYIGELFF
13,few,TRBV11-2,CASSPADRYEQYF